The 13 T cell receptor beta chains given below trace back to one sample, sequenced in a study of Graves' ophthalmopathy and Graves' hyperthyroidism. RNA served as the template for amplifying TCR beta CDR3 regions. First-round RT-PCR used HTBI primers; second-round multiplex PCR followed. One entry per CDR3 protein, called by TCRdb with MiXCR from the multiplex PCR reads. This sample has 200,000 to 250,000 distinct CDR3 sequences, with around 42% found just once. The sample was peripheral blood. The receptors were gathered from an adult man with Graves' ophthalmopathy.

Only one count was recorded for this clonotype. The chain recombines TRBV7-6 with TRBJ2-5, with TRBD1 as a possible D gene (5 bases). From germline, CDR1 is SGHVS and CDR2 FNYEAQ. The CDR3 is 14 residues long. V was trimmed by 5 bases and J by 3 bases, leaving 13 bases between them. In DNA form, the CDR3 reads TGTGCCAGCAGCCAAGGACAAACCGAAGAGACCCAGTACTTC. Translation: CASSQGQTEETQYF.

This chain connects TRBV24-1 to TRBJ2-5; the D gene could be TRBD1 or TRBD2 (7 bases each). This CDR3 comprises 16 residues. Germline V gives CDR1 KGHDR, CDR2 SFDVKD. V dropped 5 bases and J dropped 5 bases, with 20 bases sitting between them. CDR3 DNA sequence: TGTGCCACCAGTGCGGGGAGGGGGCGATTAGGCGAGACCCAGTACTTC. Translating gives CATSAGRGRLGETQYF.

The table lists this clonotype with many counts. V is TRBV24-1 and J is TRBJ1-5, with unresolved D. V lost 2 bases to trimming and J lost 0 bases, with 7 bases between them. The CDR3 runs to 15 residues. The germline gives CDR1 KGHDR, CDR2 SFDVKD. Written as DNA, the CDR3 is TGTGCCACCAGTGATTCCGACGGTAGCAATCAGCCCCAGCATTTT. Protein product: CATSDSDGSNQPQHF.

This clonotype occurred many times. The chain joins TRBV7-8 to TRBJ2-5; the D is unclear. Looked up from germline, CDR1 is SGHVS and CDR2 is FQNEAQ. The CDR3 has 13 residues. Trimming cost V 5 bases and J 9 bases, with 16 bases left between them. The CDR3 protein is CASSPGGSKAQYF. The DNA of the CDR3 is TGTGCCAGCAGCCCCGGTGGTAGCAAGGCCCAGTACTTC.

This chain links TRBV5-8 with TRBJ2-7; 7 bases match TRBD1. CDR1 SGHTS and CDR2 YDEGEE come from the germline V gene. This CDR3 is built from 15 residues. J gave up 0 bases and V 0 bases, and 3 bases lay outside the gene matches. CDR3 nucleotides: TGTGCCAGCAGCTTGGACGGACAGGTCTCCTACGAGCAGTACTTC. Protein sequence: CASSLDGQVSYEQYF.

This clonotype showed up just a few times. Given a much more abundant clone one base away, this may be a read error. The chain is built from TRBV7-3 and TRBJ1-2; the D is unclear. The V and J ends lost 9 bases and 4 bases respectively, with 15 bases between them. Germline values: CDR1 SGHTA, CDR2 FQGTGA. The CDR3 loop spans 13 amino acids. The CDR3, as DNA: TGTGCCAGTAGCCCCCACCGCTTCTATGGCTACACCTTC. Encoded protein: CASSPHRFYGYTF.

This clonotype was seen more than once but under ten times. The chain is built from TRBV13 and TRBJ2-6, with D perhaps matching TRBD1 (6 bases). Deletions cut 2 bases from V and 2 bases from J, with 7 bases between. Germline assignment: CDR1 PRHDT and CDR2 FYEKMQ (reference sequence). CDR3 length: 15 amino acids. This chain's CDR3 is CASSLRQAGANVLTF. CDR3 nucleotides: TGTGCCAGCAGCTTAAGACAGGCTGGGGCCAACGTCCTGACTTTC. The entire variable domain, with the rest obtained from reference TRBV13 and TRBJ2-6, is as follows: AAGVIQSPRHLIKEKRETATLKCYPIPRHDTVYWYQQGPGQDPQFLISFYEKMQSDKGSIPDRFSAQQFSDYHSELNMSSLELGDSALYFCASSLRQAGANVLTFGAGSRLTVL.

This clonotype was observed at least ten times. The chain combines TRBV6-5 with TRBJ1-1; no clear D gene. CDR1 MNHEY and CDR2 SVGAGI come from the germline V gene. The CDR3 totals 14 residues. The V end was cut by 2 bases, the J end by 5 bases, with 12 bases between. The CDR3 region has the DNA TGTGCCAGCAGTTACACAAGAATTGGGACTGAAGCTTTCTTT. This translates into CASSYTRIGTEAFF.

The chain combines TRBV10-3 with TRBJ2-7; D is undetermined. CDR3 length equals 12 residues. V was cut by 2 bases and J by 1 base, with 3 bases left in between. The germline CDR1 and CDR2 sequences are ENHRY and SYGVKD. The CDR3: CAISEGSYEQYF. DNA for the CDR3: TGTGCCATCAGTGAGGGTTCCTACGAGCAGTACTTC.

This clonotype was seen a handful of times. V gene TRBV7-2 combines with J gene TRBJ1-4; tentatively, D is TRBD1 (5 bases). The germline CDR1 and CDR2 sequences are SGHTA and FQGNSA. This CDR3 has 15 amino acids. V lost 1 base, J lost 6 bases, and 12 bases lay in between. CDR3 in amino acids: CASSLGVIQDEKLFF. The CDR3 bases are TGTGCCAGCAGCTTAGGAGTAATACAGGATGAAAAACTGTTTTTT.

As DNA, the CDR3 is TGTGCCAGCAGGGCTGGGGGGGCAAACTATGGCTACACCTTC. Its translation: CASRAGGANYGYTF. This chain connects TRBV28 to TRBJ1-2, with a weak D call TRBD1 (6 bases). CDR1 MDHEN and CDR2 SYDVKM come from the germline V gene. CDR3 length: 14 residues. Trimming cost V 6 bases and J 2 bases, with 13 bases left between them.

The chain carries TRBV9 and TRBJ2-2; perhaps TRBD1 as D (5 bases). The CDR3 is made up of 14 amino acids. Germline-derived CDR1 and CDR2 are SGDLS and YYNGEE. The ends were cut back, 4 bases at V and 6 bases at J, with 13 bases in the middle. CDR3 residues: CASSPSWGSGELFF. The CDR3 DNA is TGTGCCAGCAGCCCAAGTTGGGGCTCCGGGGAGCTGTTTTTT.

This clonotype was picked up a small number of times. CDR3 DNA: TGTGCCACCAGCAGAGACGGGCAGGCGGGAGAAAAACTGTTTTTT. Encoded protein: CATSRDGQAGEKLFF. The chain recombines TRBV15 with TRBJ1-4; D is unclear. Between the trimmed V and J ends, which lost 0 bases and 8 bases, there was a span of 13 bases. Germline V gene data show CDR1 as LNHNV and CDR2 as YYDKDF (reference sequence). The CDR3 runs 15 residues.